This T cell receptor beta chain derives from a study of cytomegalovirus exposure and HLA in healthy donors. General study results and limits: In a later analysis, a missense DCLRE1C variant was linked to TCR beta V- and J-gene trimming. A later analysis reportedly identified an Asian-associated ancestry cluster as carrying fewer N-insertions than the 666-donor mean.

Concerning this clone: Its antigen is not known.

Amplification used 60 Vbeta primers and 13 Jbeta primers. Clones were read by immunoSEQ multiplex PCR, and TCRdb kept only the in-frame ones, dropping some. This sample yields fewer than 130,000 clones, of which 86% are seen a single time; around 1.9% belongs to the top ten. V was trimmed by 0 bases and J by 4 bases, leaving 9 bases between them. The CDR3 spans 14 residues. Germline CDR1 and CDR2: MNHNS and SASEGT. Despite likely unrecorded immune exposures, the donors were nominally healthy at the time of sampling. The sequencing sample was made of PBMCs. This chain joins TRBV6-1 and TRBJ1-2, with D maybe TRBD1 (5 bases). The source of this sequence is a man in his forties or fifties in good health and CMV-seronegative. DNA for the CDR3: TGTGCCAGCAGTGAAGCCCTTCAGGGCTATGGCTACACCTTC. Amino acid sequence: CASSEALQGYGYTF.